Detailed here is one TCR beta chain. Its antigen is unknown. Stage II-IVA oral cavity squamous cell carcinoma was new and untreated by systemic or radiation therapy. Blood cells were analyzed directly, without culture or expansion. The data derive from a study of neoadjuvant anti-PD-1 for oral cavity cancer. Sequencing was performed with immunoSEQ multiplex PCR; in TCRdb, only in-frame clones are kept and a portion is missing. The sample has over 6,500 clones, 60% to 85% seen once. General observations from the study: Higher pretreatment blood Treg/Th17 ratios correlated with higher pretreatment blood and lower post-treatment tumor TCRbeta clonality.

Specimen: PBMCs, collected before nivolumab (anti-PD-1) treatment. This TCR was recovered from a person between 35 and 79 years old with oral cavity squamous cell carcinoma.

The DNA of the CDR3 is TGTGCCAGTACGGACGCAGACAGGCTAGTCTCTGGAAACACCATATATTTT. This translates into CASTDADRLVSGNTIYF. The J gene is TRBJ1-3, the V gene TRBV19; tentative D call: TRBD1 (6 bases). V was clipped by 7 bases and J by 0 bases, with 19 bases between them. This CDR3 spans 17 amino acids. Germline V lookup: CDR1 LNHDA, CDR2 SQIVND (reference sequence).